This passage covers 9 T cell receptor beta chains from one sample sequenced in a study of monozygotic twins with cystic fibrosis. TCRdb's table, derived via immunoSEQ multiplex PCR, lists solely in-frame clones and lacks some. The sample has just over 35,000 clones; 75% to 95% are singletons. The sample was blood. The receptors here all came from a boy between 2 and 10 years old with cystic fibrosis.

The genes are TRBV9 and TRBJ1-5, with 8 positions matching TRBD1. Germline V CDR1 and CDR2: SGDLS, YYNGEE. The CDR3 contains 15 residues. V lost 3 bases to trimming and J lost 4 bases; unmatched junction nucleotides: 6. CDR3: CASSAQDRVNQPQHF. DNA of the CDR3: TGTGCCAGCAGCGCCCAGGACAGGGTGAATCAGCCCCAGCATTTT.

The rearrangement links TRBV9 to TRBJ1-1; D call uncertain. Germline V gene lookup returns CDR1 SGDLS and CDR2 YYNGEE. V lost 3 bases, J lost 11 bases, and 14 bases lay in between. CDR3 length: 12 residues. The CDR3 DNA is TGTGCCAGCAGCGCGCCGGGCCCTGGGGCTTTCTTT. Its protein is CASSAPGPGAFF.

Written as DNA, the CDR3 is TGCGCCAGCAGGAGTACAGGTTATAGCAATCAGCCCCAGCATTTT. This translates into CASRSTGYSNQPQHF. The rearrangement links TRBV10-2 to TRBJ1-5, with a weak D call TRBD1 (5 bases). V was shortened by 6 bases and J by 0 bases, with 12 bases between the two germline ends. Germline CDR1 and CDR2: WSHSY and SAAADI. The CDR3 is made up of 15 amino acids.

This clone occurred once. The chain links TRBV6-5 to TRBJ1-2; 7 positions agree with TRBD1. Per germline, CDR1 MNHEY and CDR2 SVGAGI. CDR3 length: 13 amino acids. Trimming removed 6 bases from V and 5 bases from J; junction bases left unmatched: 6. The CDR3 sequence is CASSPVTGYGYTF. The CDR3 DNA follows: TGTGCCAGCAGCCCCGTGACAGGGTATGGCTACACCTTC.

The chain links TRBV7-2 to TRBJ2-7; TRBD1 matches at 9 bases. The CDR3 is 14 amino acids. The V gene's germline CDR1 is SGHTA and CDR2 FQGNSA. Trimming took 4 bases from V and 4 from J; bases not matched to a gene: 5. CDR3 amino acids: CASSSDRGGYEQYF. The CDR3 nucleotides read TGTGCCAGCAGCTCGGACAGGGGCGGTTACGAGCAGTACTTC. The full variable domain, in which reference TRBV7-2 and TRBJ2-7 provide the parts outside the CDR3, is GAGVSQSPSNKVTEKGKDVELRCDPISGHTALYWYRQSLGQGLEFLIYFQGNSAPDKSGLPSDRFSAERTGGSVSTLTIQRTQQEDSAVYLCASSSDRGGYEQYFGPGTRLTVT.

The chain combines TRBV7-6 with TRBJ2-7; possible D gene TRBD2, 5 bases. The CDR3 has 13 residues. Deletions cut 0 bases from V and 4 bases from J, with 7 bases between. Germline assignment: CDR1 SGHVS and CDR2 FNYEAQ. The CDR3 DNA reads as TGTGCCAGCAGCTTAGCCGAGGGTTACGAGCAGTACTTC. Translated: CASSLAEGYEQYF.

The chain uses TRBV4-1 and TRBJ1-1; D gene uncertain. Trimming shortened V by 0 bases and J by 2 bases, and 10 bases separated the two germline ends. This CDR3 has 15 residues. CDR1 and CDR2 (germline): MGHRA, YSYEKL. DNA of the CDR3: TGCGCCAGCAGCCAAGACCTCGCCGGTAACACTGAAGCTTTCTTT. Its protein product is CASSQDLAGNTEAFF.

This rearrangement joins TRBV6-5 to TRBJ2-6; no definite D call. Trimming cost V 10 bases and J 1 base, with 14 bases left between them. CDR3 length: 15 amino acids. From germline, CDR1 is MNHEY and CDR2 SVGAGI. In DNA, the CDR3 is TGTGCCACCTGCCCCACCCGGTCTGGGGCCAACGTCCTGACTTTC. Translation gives CATCPTRSGANVLTF.

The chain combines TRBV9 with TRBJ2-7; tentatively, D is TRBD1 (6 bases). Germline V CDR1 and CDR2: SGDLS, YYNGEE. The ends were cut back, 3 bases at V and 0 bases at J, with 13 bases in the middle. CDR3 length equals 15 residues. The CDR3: CASSAQGHLSYEQYF. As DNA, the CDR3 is TGTGCCAGCAGCGCCCAGGGACACCTCTCCTACGAGCAGTACTTC. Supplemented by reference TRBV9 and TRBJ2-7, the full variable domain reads DSGVTQTPKHLITATGQRVTLRCSPRSGDLSVYWYQQSLDQGLQFLIQYYNGEERAKGNILERFSAQQFPDLHSELNLSSLELGDSALYFCASSAQGHLSYEQYFGPGTRLTVT.